The 32 T cell receptor beta chains reported below all come from one sample, sequenced in a study of cytomegalovirus exposure and HLA in healthy donors. The repertoire was sequenced with immunoSEQ multiplex PCR; TCRdb's copy has only in-frame clones and lacks some. The table shows 120,000 to 150,000 clones, with approximately 88% occurring only once. Source material: PBMCs. The receptor source for this set is a woman aged 18-29 years in good health and CMV-seropositive.

The chain couples TRBV19 to TRBJ1-4, with 9 bases identical to TRBD1. The CDR3 is 16 amino acids. V was clipped by 5 bases and J by 7 bases; unmatched bases: 11. Per the germline V gene, CDR1 is LNHDA and CDR2 is SQIVND (reference sequence). CDR3 sequence (DNA): TGTGCCAGTAGTCTTAGGCCGGGACAGGGTACTGAAAAACTGTTTTTT. As protein: CASSLRPGQGTEKLFF.

CDR3 residues: CASSPIDSSYEQYF. In nucleotides, the CDR3 is TGTGCCAGCAGCCCGATTGACAGCTCCTACGAGCAGTACTTC. The V call is TRBV27, the J call TRBJ2-7, with D tentatively TRBD1 (5 bases). Trimming took 6 bases from V and 0 from J, leaving 12 bases between them. In germline, CDR1 is MNHEY, CDR2 SMNVEV (reference sequence). The CDR3 loop spans 14 amino acids.

This clone was detected only once. The V gene is TRBV29-1, the J gene TRBJ1-2; the match to TRBD1 covers 7 bases. The CDR3 sequence is 16 residues long. CDR1 SQVTM and CDR2 ANQGSEA come from the germline V gene. The J segment lost 3 bases and the V segment lost 0 bases, leaving 10 bases of the junction unmatched. CDR3 DNA sequence: TGCAGCGTTGAAGAGGGGAGGACGGACAGGCACTATGGCTACACCTTC. Translation: CSVEEGRTDRHYGYTF.

This clone is a singleton in its sample. This chain connects TRBV7-9 to TRBJ2-2, with 10 bases that match TRBD2. This CDR3 is built from 16 residues. Germline V gives CDR1 SEHNR, CDR2 FQNEAQ (reference sequence). The J segment lost 4 bases and the V segment lost 5 bases, leaving 7 bases of the junction unmatched. The CDR3 bases are TGTGCCAGCAGCCTCGGGCTAGCGGGAGTCACCGGGGAGCTGTTTTTT. It encodes CASSLGLAGVTGELFF.

This chain connects TRBV18 to TRBJ2-5; TRBD1 matches at 7 bases. Trimming took 2 bases from V and 1 from J; bases not matched to a gene: 10. CDR3 length: 17 residues. Germline V gene sequence: CDR1 KGHSH, CDR2 LQKENI. The CDR3 reads CASSPTPSDRSQETQYF. The DNA of the CDR3 is TGTGCCAGCTCACCAACCCCTTCGGACAGGAGCCAAGAGACCCAGTACTTC. Looking up the rest from reference TRBV18 and TRBJ2-5 gives the full variable domain: NAGVMQNPRHLVRRRGQEARLRCSPMKGHSHVYWYRQLPEEGLKFMVYLQKENIIDESGMPKERFSAEFPKEGPSILRIQQVVRGDSAAYFCASSPTPSDRSQETQYFGPGTRLLVL.

The V and J genes are TRBV30 and TRBJ2-1; 8 nucleotides align to TRBD2. Germline CDR1 reads GTSNPN; CDR2 reads SVGIG (reference sequence). The CDR3 sequence is 15 residues long. V shed 5 bases, J shed 1 base, and the junction held 7 bases outside the gene matches. In nucleotides, the CDR3 is TGTGCCTGGGCCCGGACTAGCCTATCCTACAATGAGCAGTTCTTC. This translates into CAWARTSLSYNEQFF. Full variable domain (outside the CDR3, taken from reference TRBV30 and TRBJ2-1): SQTIHQWPATLVQPVGSPLSLECTVEGTSNPNLYWYRQAAGRGLQLLFYSVGIGQISSEVPQNLSASRPQDRQFILSSKKLLLSDSGFYLCAWARTSLSYNEQFFGPGTRLTVL.

J is TRBJ1-1 and V is TRBV5-5, with TRBD1 as a possible D gene (6 bases). Germline CDR1 is SGHKS and CDR2 is YYEKEE (reference sequence). The CDR3 loop spans 14 amino acids. Trimming cost V 4 bases and J 0 bases, with 10 bases left between them. The CDR3 is CASSGDRMNTEAFF. CDR3 DNA sequence: TGTGCCAGCAGCGGCGACAGGATGAACACTGAAGCTTTCTTT.

The gene calls are TRBV5-1 and TRBJ1-3; TRBD1 matches 9 bases. CDR3 length: 16 amino acids. The germline V gene encodes CDR1 SGHRS and CDR2 YFSETQ. With V trimmed by 4 bases and J by 0 bases, 5 bases remained unmatched. The CDR3 DNA reads as TGCGCCAGCAGCGCGACAGGGGGTTTCTCTGGAAACACCATATATTTT. Amino acid sequence: CASSATGGFSGNTIYF.

The chain recombines TRBV7-9 with TRBJ2-7; 11 nucleotides match TRBD2. This CDR3 has 13 amino acids. J lost 6 bases, V lost 4 bases, and 2 bases had no gene match. The germline CDR1 and CDR2 sequences are SEHNR and FQNEAQ (reference sequence). This CDR3 reads CASSSTSGSEQYF. The DNA for the CDR3 is TGTGCCAGCAGCTCTACTAGCGGGAGCGAGCAGTACTTC.

This clone is a singleton in its sample. This chain uses TRBV5-1 with TRBJ2-1; TRBD2 matches at 10 bases. The CDR3 totals 17 residues. CDR1 is SGHRS and CDR2 is YFSETQ in the germline V gene. The junction had 6 bases not matched to a gene; V was cut back by 0 bases and J by 3 bases. The CDR3 is CASSLGSGGTNYNEQFF. The DNA for the CDR3 is TGCGCCAGCAGCTTGGGTAGCGGGGGGACGAACTACAATGAGCAGTTCTTC.

The chain uses TRBV6-6 and TRBJ2-7, with 10 bases lining up with TRBD2. The germline V gene has CDR1 MNHNY and CDR2 SVGAGI (reference sequence). The CDR3 sequence is 16 residues long. Germline trimming cut 2 bases from V and 4 bases from J; bases unmatched to any gene: 8. Here the CDR3 reads CASSYIAGGIAYEQYF. The CDR3 nucleotides are TGTGCCAGCAGTTACATAGCGGGAGGAATCGCGTACGAGCAGTACTTC.

This rearrangement joins TRBV28 to TRBJ2-7, with 8 bases matching TRBD1. CDR1 MDHEN and CDR2 SYDVKM come from the germline V gene. The junction had 4 bases not matched to a gene; V was cut back by 6 bases and J by 6 bases. This CDR3 contains 12 residues. CDR3 loop: CASSQGAFEQYF. CDR3 nucleotides: TGTGCCAGCAGCCAGGGGGCCTTCGAGCAGTACTTC.

V gene TRBV27 combines with J gene TRBJ1-5; TRBD1 agrees at 10 bases. The CDR3 consists of 14 residues. Germline CDR1 and CDR2: MNHEY and SMNVEV (reference sequence). V shed 5 bases and J 5 bases; nucleotides not matched to a gene: 3. The DNA for the CDR3 is TGTGCCAGCAGTGAGACAGGGGGCCATCAGCCCCAGCATTTT. Its translation is CASSETGGHQPQHF.

The table lists this clone with a few counts. The V and J genes are TRBV5-1 and TRBJ1-2; possible D gene TRBD1, 6 bases. Trimming stripped 3 bases from V and 3 bases from J, with 9 bases between. Germline CDR1 and CDR2: SGHRS and YFSETQ. The CDR3 is 13 residues long. CDR3 sequence reads: CASSSGQYYGYTF. The CDR3 DNA reads as TGCGCCAGCAGCTCCGGACAGTACTATGGCTACACCTTC.

The table lists this clone with a count of one. The chain carries TRBV30 and TRBJ2-7, with D maybe TRBD1 (6 bases). This CDR3 region has 12 residues. CDR1 and CDR2 (germline): GTSNPN, SVGIG (reference sequence). V lost 1 base and J 3 bases, leaving 7 bases between the germline ends. CDR3: CAWSEGVYEQYF. CDR3 nucleotides: TGTGCCTGGAGTGAGGGGGTCTACGAGCAGTACTTC. Combining the CDR3 with reference TRBV30 and TRBJ2-7 gives the whole variable domain SQTIHQWPATLVQPVGSPLSLECTVEGTSNPNLYWYRQAAGRGLQLLFYSVGIGQISSEVPQNLSASRPQDRQFILSSKKLLLSDSGFYLCAWSEGVYEQYFGPGTRLTVT.

The V gene is TRBV7-8, the J gene TRBJ2-7; 8 bases agree with TRBD2. Germline CDR1 reads SGHVS; CDR2 reads FQNEAQ. CDR3 length equals 15 residues. V trimming: 1 base; J trimming: 3 bases; junction bases outside the gene matches: 5. CDR3 coding DNA: TGTGCCAGCAGCTTAGGCACTAGCGGAAACTACGAGCAGTACTTC. Protein: CASSLGTSGNYEQYF.

Turning to this clone: The sample holds other DNA sequences that translate to the same CDR3. The chain combines TRBV6-1 with TRBJ2-7, with TRBD1 matching 9 bases. The CDR3 runs to 14 residues. V shed 4 bases, J shed 1 base, and the junction held 2 bases outside the gene matches. From germline, CDR1 is MNHNS and CDR2 SASEGT. For the CDR3, the DNA is TGTGCCAGCAGTGTTGGACAGGGGTCCTACGAGCAGTACTTC. The encoded protein is CASSVGQGSYEQYF.

CDR3 residues: CASTNRVEGNTIYF. CDR3 bases: TGTGCCAGCACCAACAGGGTAGAAGGAAACACCATATATTTT. V and J are TRBV2 and TRBJ1-3; D may be TRBD1 (6 bases). The CDR3 contains 14 residues. Trimming pared 7 bases from V and 4 bases from J, leaving 14 bases between. Germline-derived CDR1 and CDR2 are SNHLY and FYNNEI.

The V call is TRBV2, the J call TRBJ2-1, with TRBD2 identical over 7 bases. The CDR3 runs to 16 residues. In germline, CDR1 is SNHLY, CDR2 FYNNEI. The junction had 11 bases not matched to a gene; V was cut back by 7 bases and J by 2 bases. CDR3 in amino acids: CASKNEASGPYNEQFF. The CDR3 bases are TGTGCCAGCAAAAACGAGGCTAGCGGCCCCTACAATGAGCAGTTCTTC.

The chain carries TRBV7-6 and TRBJ2-1; TRBD2 matches 11 bases. V dropped 4 bases and J dropped 9; count of bases not matched to a gene: 8. The CDR3 has 15 amino acids. Germline-derived CDR1 and CDR2 are SGHVS and FNYEAQ. The CDR3 bases are TGTGCCAGCAGCTCTATAGCGGGAGGGCCTCGTGAGCAGTTCTTC. Its protein is CASSSIAGGPREQFF. Complete variable domain (other parts from reference TRBV7-6 and TRBJ2-1): GAGVSQSPRYKVTKRGQDVALRCDPISGHVSLYWYRQALGQGPEFLTYFNYEAQQDKSGLPNDRFSAERPEGSISTLTIQRTEQRDSAMYRCASSSIAGGPREQFFGPGTRLTVL.

This clone was observed once. The rearrangement uses TRBV30 and TRBJ1-2, with 9 bases matching TRBD1. After removal of 3 bases from V and 8 bases from J, the junction contained 7 bases not matched to a gene. Looked up from germline, CDR1 is GTSNPN and CDR2 is SVGIG (reference sequence). The CDR3 is made up of 13 amino acids. For the CDR3, the DNA is TGTGCCTGGAGGGGACAGGGTACGGGCGGCTACACCTTC. This sequence encodes CAWRGQGTGGYTF.

V gene TRBV11-3 combines with J gene TRBJ2-5, with D possibly matching TRBD2 (5 bases). CDR3 size: 16 residues. From germline, CDR1 is SGHNT and CDR2 YENEEA. Trimming cost V 1 base and J 5 bases, with 17 bases left between them. This chain's CDR3 is CASSLALTGSGETQYF. The CDR3 DNA follows: TGTGCCAGCAGCTTAGCTCTCACGGGGTCCGGGGAGACCCAGTACTTC.

The rearrangement joins TRBV7-2 to TRBJ2-4, with 7 bases matching TRBD1. V gave up 9 bases and J gave up 10 bases; unmatched junction bases: 9. The germline V gene has CDR1 SGHTA and CDR2 FQGNSA. The CDR3 sequence is 12 residues long. The CDR3 is CASSEQGPIQYF. The DNA for the CDR3 is TGTGCCAGTAGTGAACAGGGGCCAATTCAGTACTTC. Full variable domain (missing parts from reference TRBV7-2 and TRBJ2-4): GAGVSQSPSNKVTEKGKDVELRCDPISGHTALYWYRQSLGQGLEFLIYFQGNSAPDKSGLPSDRFSAERTGGSVSTLTIQRTQQEDSAVYLCASSEQGPIQYFGAGTRLSVL.

J is TRBJ2-3 and V is TRBV28; 11 bases are shared with TRBD2. Germline values: CDR1 MDHEN, CDR2 SYDVKM. V lost 5 bases, J lost 4 bases, and 5 bases stayed unmatched. This CDR3 is built from 15 residues. CDR3 region: CASSVTSGDSDTQYF. The CDR3 DNA is TGTGCCAGCAGTGTGACTAGCGGGGACTCAGATACGCAGTATTTT. The full variable domain, in which reference TRBV28 and TRBJ2-3 provide the parts outside the CDR3, is DVKVTQSSRYLVKRTGEKVFLECVQDMDHENMFWYRQDPGLGLRLIYFSYDVKMKEKGDIPEGYSVSREKKERFSLILESASTNQTSMYLCASSVTSGDSDTQYFGPGTRLTVL.

This clone has only a few counts. This chain uses TRBV11-3 with TRBJ2-7; a weak D match, TRBD2 (6 bases). This CDR3 has 15 residues. Trimming left V 5 bases short and J 8 bases short, with 22 bases between. Germline V CDR1 and CDR2: SGHNT, YENEEA. The CDR3 DNA is TGTGCCAGCAGCCGTGCAGGAGGGAGTCGGGTCCAGCAGTACTTC. Translating it yields CASSRAGGSRVQQYF. Complete variable domain (other parts from reference TRBV11-3 and TRBJ2-7): EAGVVQSPRYKIIEKKQPVAFWCNPISGHNTLYWYLQNLGQGPELLIRYENEEAVDDSQLPKDRFSAERLKGVDSTLKIQPAELGDSAVYLCASSRAGGSRVQQYFGPGTRLTVT.

This sequence joins TRBV7-2 and TRBJ1-2; the match to TRBD1 covers 8 bases. V shed 3 bases and J 4 bases; nucleotides not matched to a gene: 4. The CDR3 length is 14 residues. In germline, CDR1 is SGHTA, CDR2 FQGNSA. The CDR3 is CASSLTGEGYGYTF. DNA of the CDR3: TGTGCCAGCAGCTTGACAGGGGAGGGCTATGGCTACACCTTC.

This clone was found once. CDR3 sequence: CASSINPSAPGQSLYGYTF. The CDR3 region has the DNA TGTGCCAGTAGTATTAATCCGTCTGCCCCGGGACAGAGCCTCTATGGCTACACCTTC. The chain joins TRBV19 to TRBJ1-2; 7 bases are a match to TRBD1. The CDR3 has 19 amino acids. The germline V gene has CDR1 LNHDA and CDR2 SQIVND (reference sequence). V gave up 3 bases and J gave up 4 bases; unmatched junction bases: 20.

The chain combines TRBV7-9 with TRBJ1-2; 7 bases agree with TRBD1. Germline assignment: CDR1 SEHNR and CDR2 FQNEAQ (reference sequence). This CDR3 comprises 14 residues. The V segment lost 8 bases and the J segment 7 bases; nucleotides outside the gene matches: 13. CDR3 bases: TGTGCCAGCCCAACCGGGACAGCTGGTAGTGGCTACACCTTC. It is translated as CASPTGTAGSGYTF.

Note on this clone: One junction end does not reproduce the germline sequence, and a read error may be involved. The gene calls are TRBV7-7 and TRBJ2-2; 7 nucleotides align to TRBD1. CDR1 and CDR2 from the germline V gene are SSHAT and FNYEAQ (reference sequence). CDR3 length equals 17 residues. The CDR3 spells CASSLLPLQGSTGELFF. As DNA, the CDR3 is TGTGCTAGCAGCCTACTTCCCCTACAGGGGTCCACCGGGGAGCTGTTTTTT.

The chain combines TRBV9 with TRBJ1-2; D is ambiguous. There are 12 residues in the CDR3. V lost 0 bases and J 4 bases, leaving 4 bases between the germline ends. Germline assignment: CDR1 SGDLS and CDR2 YYNGEE. CDR3 bases: TGTGCCAGCAGCGTAGACTCCTATGGCTACACCTTC. It encodes CASSVDSYGYTF. The full variable domain, its missing parts supplied by reference TRBV9 and TRBJ1-2, is DSGVTQTPKHLITATGQRVTLRCSPRSGDLSVYWYQQSLDQGLQFLIQYYNGEERAKGNILERFSAQQFPDLHSELNLSSLELGDSALYFCASSVDSYGYTFGSGTRLTVV.

The rearrangement links TRBV6-6 to TRBJ2-1; TRBD2 matches at 12 bases. Germline values: CDR1 MNHNY, CDR2 SVGAGI (reference sequence). This CDR3 contains 15 residues. The V and J ends lost 7 bases and 9 bases, in that order; junction bases with no gene match: 10. For the CDR3, the DNA is TGTGCCAGCAATAAACTAGCGGGAGGATTGGGTGAGCAGTTCTTC. This codes for CASNKLAGGLGEQFF.

V and J are TRBV7-2 and TRBJ2-3; the D gene is possibly TRBD2 (6 bases). The CDR3 is made up of 14 amino acids. V was cut by 6 bases and J by 5 bases, with 15 bases left in between. Germline V gene sequence: CDR1 SGHTA, CDR2 FQGNSA. The CDR3 loop is CASSERVIEDTQYF. CDR3 sequence (DNA): TGTGCCAGCAGTGAGCGGGTCATCGAAGATACGCAGTATTTT.